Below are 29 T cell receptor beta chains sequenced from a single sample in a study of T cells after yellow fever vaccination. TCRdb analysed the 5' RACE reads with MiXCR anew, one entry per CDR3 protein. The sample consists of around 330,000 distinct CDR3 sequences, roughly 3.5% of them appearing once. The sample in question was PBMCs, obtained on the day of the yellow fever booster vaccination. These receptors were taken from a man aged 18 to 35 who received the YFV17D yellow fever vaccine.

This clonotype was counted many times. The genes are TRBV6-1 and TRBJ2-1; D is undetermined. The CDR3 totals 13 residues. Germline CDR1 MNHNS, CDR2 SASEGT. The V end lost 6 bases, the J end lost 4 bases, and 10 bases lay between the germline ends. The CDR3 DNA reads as TGTGCCAGCAGGGGTAGAAGTTACAATGAGCAGTTCTTC. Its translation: CASRGRSYNEQFF.

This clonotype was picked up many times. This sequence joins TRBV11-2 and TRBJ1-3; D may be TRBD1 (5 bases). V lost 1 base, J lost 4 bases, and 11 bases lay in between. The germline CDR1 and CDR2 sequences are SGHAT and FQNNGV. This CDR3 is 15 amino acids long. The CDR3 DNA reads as TGTGCCAGCAGCTTAGTGGGGGGATCCGGAAACACCATATATTTT. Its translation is CASSLVGGSGNTIYF.

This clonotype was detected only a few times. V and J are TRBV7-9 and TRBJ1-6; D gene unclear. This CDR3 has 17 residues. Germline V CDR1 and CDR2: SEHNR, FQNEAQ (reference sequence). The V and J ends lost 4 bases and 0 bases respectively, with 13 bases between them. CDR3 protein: CASSYLDAGSYNSPLHF. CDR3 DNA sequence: TGTGCCAGCAGCTACCTGGACGCGGGCTCCTATAATTCACCCCTCCACTTT.

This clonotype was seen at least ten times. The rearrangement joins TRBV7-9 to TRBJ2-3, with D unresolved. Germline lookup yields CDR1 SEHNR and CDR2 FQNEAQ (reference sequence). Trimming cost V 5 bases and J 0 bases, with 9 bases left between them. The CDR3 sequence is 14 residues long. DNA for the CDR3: TGTGCCAGCAGCCCGACCCCCAGCACAGATACGCAGTATTTT. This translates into CASSPTPSTDTQYF.

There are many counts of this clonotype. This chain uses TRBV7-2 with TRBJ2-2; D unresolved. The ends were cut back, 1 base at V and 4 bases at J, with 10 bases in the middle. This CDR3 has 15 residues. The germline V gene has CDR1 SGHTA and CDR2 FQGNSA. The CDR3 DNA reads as TGTGCCAGCAGCTTAGACACGGGTAGCACCGGGGAGCTGTTTTTT. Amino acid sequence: CASSLDTGSTGELFF.

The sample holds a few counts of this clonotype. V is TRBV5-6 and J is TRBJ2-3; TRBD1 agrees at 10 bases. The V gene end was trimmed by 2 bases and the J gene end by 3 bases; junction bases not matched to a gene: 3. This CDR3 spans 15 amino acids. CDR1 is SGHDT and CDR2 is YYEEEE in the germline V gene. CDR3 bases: TGTGCCAGCAGCTTTCCGGACAGGGGGACAGATACGCAGTATTTT. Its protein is CASSFPDRGTDTQYF.

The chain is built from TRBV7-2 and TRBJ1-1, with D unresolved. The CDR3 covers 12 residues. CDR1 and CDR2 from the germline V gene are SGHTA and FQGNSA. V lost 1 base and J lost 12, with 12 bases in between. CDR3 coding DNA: TGTGCCAGCAGCTTAGTCGGGCCTTTTTCTTTCTTT. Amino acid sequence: CASSLVGPFSFF. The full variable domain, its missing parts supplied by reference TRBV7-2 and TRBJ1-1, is GAGVSQSPSNKVTEKGKDVELRCDPISGHTALYWYRQSLGQGLEFLIYFQGNSAPDKSGLPSDRFSAERTGGSVSTLTIQRTQQEDSAVYLCASSLVGPFSFFGQGTRLTVV.

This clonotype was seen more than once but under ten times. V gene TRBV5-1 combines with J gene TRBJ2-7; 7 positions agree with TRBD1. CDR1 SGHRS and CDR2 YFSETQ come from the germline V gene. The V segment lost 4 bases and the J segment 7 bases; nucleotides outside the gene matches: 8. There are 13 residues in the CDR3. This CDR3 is CASSGTGVGEQYV. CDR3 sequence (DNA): TGCGCCAGCAGCGGTACAGGGGTGGGAGAGCAGTACGTC.

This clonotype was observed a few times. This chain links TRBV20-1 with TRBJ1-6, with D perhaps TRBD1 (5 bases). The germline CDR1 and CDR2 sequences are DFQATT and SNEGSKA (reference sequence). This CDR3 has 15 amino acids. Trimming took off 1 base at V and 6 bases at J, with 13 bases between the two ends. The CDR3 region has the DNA TGCAGTGCTAGAGGGAAAGGGACCGGTAATTCACCCCTCCACTTT. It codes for CSARGKGTGNSPLHF.

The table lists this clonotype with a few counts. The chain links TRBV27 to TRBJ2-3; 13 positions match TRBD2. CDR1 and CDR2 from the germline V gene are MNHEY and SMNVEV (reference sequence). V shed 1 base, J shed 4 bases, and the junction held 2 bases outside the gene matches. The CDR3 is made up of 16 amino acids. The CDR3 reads CASSLLLAGGPDTQYF. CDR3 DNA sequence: TGTGCCAGCAGTTTATTACTAGCGGGGGGGCCAGATACGCAGTATTTT.

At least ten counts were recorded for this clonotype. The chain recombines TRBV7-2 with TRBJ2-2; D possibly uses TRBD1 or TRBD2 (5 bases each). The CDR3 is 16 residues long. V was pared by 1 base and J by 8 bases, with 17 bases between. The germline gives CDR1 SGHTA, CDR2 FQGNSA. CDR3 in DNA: TGTGCCAGCAGCTTAGGAGGGACGATCGGGATGGGGGAGCTGTTTTTT. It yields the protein CASSLGGTIGMGELFF.

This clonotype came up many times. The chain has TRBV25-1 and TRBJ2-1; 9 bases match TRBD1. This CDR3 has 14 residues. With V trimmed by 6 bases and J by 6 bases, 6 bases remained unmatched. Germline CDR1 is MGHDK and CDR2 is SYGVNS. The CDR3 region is CASRDRGLGNEQFF. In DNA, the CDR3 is TGTGCCAGCAGGGACAGGGGTTTGGGCAATGAGCAGTTCTTC.

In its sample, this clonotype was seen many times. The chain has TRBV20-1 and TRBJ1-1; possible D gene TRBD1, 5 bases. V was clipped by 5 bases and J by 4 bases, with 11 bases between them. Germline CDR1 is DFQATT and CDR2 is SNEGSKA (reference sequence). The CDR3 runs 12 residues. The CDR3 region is CSAARGATEAFF. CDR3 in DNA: TGCAGTGCTGCCCGCGGGGCCACTGAAGCTTTCTTT.

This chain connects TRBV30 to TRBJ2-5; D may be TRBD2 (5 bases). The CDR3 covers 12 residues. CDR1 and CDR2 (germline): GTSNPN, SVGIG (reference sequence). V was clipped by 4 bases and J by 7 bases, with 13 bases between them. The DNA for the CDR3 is TGTGCCTGGAATAGGGATCGGGGGACCCAGTACTTC. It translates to CAWNRDRGTQYF.

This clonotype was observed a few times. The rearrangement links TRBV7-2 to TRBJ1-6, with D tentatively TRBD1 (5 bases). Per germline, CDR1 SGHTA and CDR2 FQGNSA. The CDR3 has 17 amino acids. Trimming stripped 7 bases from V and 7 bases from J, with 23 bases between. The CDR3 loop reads CASTPGPWDGLNSPLHF. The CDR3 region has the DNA TGTGCCAGCACCCCAGGCCCTTGGGACGGATTGAATTCACCCCTCCACTTT.

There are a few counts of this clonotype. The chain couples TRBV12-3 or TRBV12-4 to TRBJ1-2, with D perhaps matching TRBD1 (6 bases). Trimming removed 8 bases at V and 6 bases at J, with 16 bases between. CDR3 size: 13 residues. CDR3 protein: CASWLRGKDGYTF. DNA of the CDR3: TGTGCCAGCTGGCTCAGGGGAAAGGATGGCTACACCTTC.

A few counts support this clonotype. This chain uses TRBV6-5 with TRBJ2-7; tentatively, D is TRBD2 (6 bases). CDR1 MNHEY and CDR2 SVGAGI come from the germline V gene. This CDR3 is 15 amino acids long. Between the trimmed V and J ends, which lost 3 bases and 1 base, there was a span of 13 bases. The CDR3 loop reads CASSYSISGSYEQYV. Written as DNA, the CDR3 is TGTGCCAGCAGTTATAGTATTAGCGGATCCTACGAGCAGTACGTC.

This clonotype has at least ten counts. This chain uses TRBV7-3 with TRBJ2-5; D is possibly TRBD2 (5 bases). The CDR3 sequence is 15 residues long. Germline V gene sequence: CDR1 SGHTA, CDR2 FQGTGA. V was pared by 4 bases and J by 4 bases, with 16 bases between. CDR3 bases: TGTGCCAGCAGCTACCAACACGGGGTCGGAGAGACCCAGTACTTC. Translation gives CASSYQHGVGETQYF.

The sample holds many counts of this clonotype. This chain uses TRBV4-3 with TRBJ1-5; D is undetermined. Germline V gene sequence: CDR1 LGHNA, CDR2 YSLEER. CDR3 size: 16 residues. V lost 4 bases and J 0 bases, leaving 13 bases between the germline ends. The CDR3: CASSPRFGDSNQPQHF. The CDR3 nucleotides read TGCGCCAGCAGCCCCCGTTTTGGTGATAGCAATCAGCCCCAGCATTTT.

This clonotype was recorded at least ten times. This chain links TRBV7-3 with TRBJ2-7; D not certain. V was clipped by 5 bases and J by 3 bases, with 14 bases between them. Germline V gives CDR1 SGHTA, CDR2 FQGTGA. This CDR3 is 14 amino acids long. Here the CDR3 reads CASSLKDGYYEQYF. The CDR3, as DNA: TGTGCCAGCAGCCTGAAGGACGGATACTACGAGCAGTACTTC.

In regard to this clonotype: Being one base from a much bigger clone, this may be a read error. CDR3 in amino acids: CAIMGGLAGLIDTQYF. CDR3 DNA sequence: TGTGCCATCATGGGGGGACTAGCGGGACTCATAGATACGCAGTATTTT. V and J are TRBV10-3 and TRBJ2-3; 13 positions agree with TRBD2. V gave up 7 bases and J gave up 5 bases; unmatched junction bases: 9. The CDR3 extends over 16 amino acids. Germline CDR1 is ENHRY and CDR2 is SYGVKD.

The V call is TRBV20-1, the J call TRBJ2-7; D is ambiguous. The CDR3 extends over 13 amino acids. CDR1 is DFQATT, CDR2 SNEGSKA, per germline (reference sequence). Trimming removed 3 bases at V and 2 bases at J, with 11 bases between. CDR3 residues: CSARLVGTYEQYV. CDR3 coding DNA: TGCAGTGCTAGGCTGGTGGGTACCTACGAGCAGTACGTC.

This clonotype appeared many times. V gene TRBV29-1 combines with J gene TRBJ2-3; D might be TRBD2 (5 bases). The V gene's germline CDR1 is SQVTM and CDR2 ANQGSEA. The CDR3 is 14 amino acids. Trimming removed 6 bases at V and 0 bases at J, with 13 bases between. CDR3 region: CSVAKGGSTDTQYF. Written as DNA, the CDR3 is TGCAGCGTAGCCAAGGGCGGGAGCACAGATACGCAGTATTTT.

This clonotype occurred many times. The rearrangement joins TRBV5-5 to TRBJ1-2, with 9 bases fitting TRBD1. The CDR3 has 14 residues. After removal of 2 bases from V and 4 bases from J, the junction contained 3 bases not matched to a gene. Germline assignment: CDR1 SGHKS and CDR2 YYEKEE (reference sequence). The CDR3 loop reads CASSFGTGSYGYTF. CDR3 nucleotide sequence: TGTGCCAGCAGCTTTGGGACAGGGAGCTATGGCTACACCTTC.

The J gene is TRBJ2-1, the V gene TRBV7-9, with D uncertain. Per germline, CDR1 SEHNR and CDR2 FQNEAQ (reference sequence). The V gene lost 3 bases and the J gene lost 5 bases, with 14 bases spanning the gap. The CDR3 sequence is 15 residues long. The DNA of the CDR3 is TGTGCCAGCAGCTTCGCCCCAGACCCGAACAATGAGCAGTTCTTC. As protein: CASSFAPDPNNEQFF.

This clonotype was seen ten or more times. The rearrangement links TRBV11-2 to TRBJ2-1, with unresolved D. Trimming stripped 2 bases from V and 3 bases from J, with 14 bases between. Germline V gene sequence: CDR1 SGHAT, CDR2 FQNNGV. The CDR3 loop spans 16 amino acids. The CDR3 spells CASSLFGSNLYNEQFF. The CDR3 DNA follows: TGTGCCAGCAGCTTATTCGGTTCGAACCTCTACAATGAGCAGTTCTTC.

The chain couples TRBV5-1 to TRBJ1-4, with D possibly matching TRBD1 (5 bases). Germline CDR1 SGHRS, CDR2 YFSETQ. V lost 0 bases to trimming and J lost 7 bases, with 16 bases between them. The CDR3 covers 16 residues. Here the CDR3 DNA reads TGCGCCAGCAGCTTGGGACGGGGGAATGTAGGTGAAAAACTGTTTTTT. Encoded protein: CASSLGRGNVGEKLFF.

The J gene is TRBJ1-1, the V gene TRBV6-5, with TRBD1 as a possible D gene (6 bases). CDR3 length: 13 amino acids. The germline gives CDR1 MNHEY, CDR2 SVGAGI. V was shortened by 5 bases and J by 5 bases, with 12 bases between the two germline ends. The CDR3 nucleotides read TGTGCCAGCAGTGATCCAGGGGATACTGAAGCTTTCTTT. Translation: CASSDPGDTEAFF.

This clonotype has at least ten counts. The CDR3 DNA is TGCAGTGCTATACCCGGGACAGGGGTAAAAGATACGCAGTATTTT. Amino acids: CSAIPGTGVKDTQYF. The V and J genes are TRBV20-1 and TRBJ2-3; 10 bases align to TRBD1. The CDR3 runs 15 residues. The germline gives CDR1 DFQATT, CDR2 SNEGSKA (reference sequence). Losses at the gene ends were 4 bases for V and 5 bases for J; bases not matched to a gene: 9.